Each of the 18 T cell receptor beta chains below was sequenced from the same sample in a study of T cells in localized non-small cell lung cancer. The protocol was immunoSEQ multiplex PCR, while the TCRdb copy is restricted to in-frame clones and leaves out a portion. The sample has 2,500 to 3,000 clones; 22% are singletons. The source was lung tumor tissue, collected before any cancer treatment. The receptors come from a male donor aged 60 or older with stage III squamous cell lung carcinoma.

V and J are TRBV7-6 and TRBJ2-2; D gene uncertain. The CDR3 contains 14 residues. V dropped 4 bases and J dropped 7 bases, with 13 bases sitting between them. Germline V gives CDR1 SGHVS, CDR2 FNYEAQ. Written as DNA, the CDR3 is TGTGCCAGCAGCTCCAACTCCGTACTCGGGGAGCTGTTTTTT. Protein product: CASSSNSVLGELFF. The entire variable domain, with the rest obtained from reference TRBV7-6 and TRBJ2-2, is as follows: GAGVSQSPRYKVTKRGQDVALRCDPISGHVSLYWYRQALGQGPEFLTYFNYEAQQDKSGLPNDRFSAERPEGSISTLTIQRTEQRDSAMYRCASSSNSVLGELFFGEGSRLTVL.

CDR3 protein: CASSELRGGQPQHF. The CDR3 region has the DNA TGTGCCAGCAGTGAACTTAGGGGCGGTCAGCCCCAGCATTTT. The chain combines TRBV2 with TRBJ1-5, with D tentatively TRBD1 (5 bases). CDR3 length: 14 amino acids. Germline V gene lookup returns CDR1 SNHLY and CDR2 FYNNEI. Trimming took off 2 bases at V and 6 bases at J, with 11 bases between the two ends.

This clone came up a few times. The rearrangement joins TRBV11-3 to TRBJ2-3; 8 nucleotides match TRBD2. Germline values: CDR1 SGHNT, CDR2 YENEEA. V gave up 5 bases and J gave up 3 bases; unmatched junction bases: 10. CDR3 length: 16 residues. The CDR3 region is CASSLPTSVRTDTQYF. The DNA for the CDR3 is TGTGCCAGCAGCCTACCGACTAGCGTCCGGACAGATACGCAGTATTTT.

In this sample, this clone turned up a few times. The rearrangement uses TRBV6-8 and TRBJ1-4; the D is unclear. Germline values: CDR1 MNHGY, CDR2 SAAAGT. V was trimmed by 0 bases and J by 7 bases, leaving 12 bases between them. CDR3 length equals 15 residues. Written as DNA, the CDR3 is TGTGCCAGCAGTTACTCAAAAGGGTGGGGTGAAAAACTGTTTTTT. It yields the protein CASSYSKGWGEKLFF.

The chain links TRBV19 to TRBJ2-3; D may correspond to TRBD1 or TRBD2 (5 bases each). The CDR3 consists of 14 residues. CDR1 and CDR2 from the germline V gene are LNHDA and SQIVND (reference sequence). Trimming removed 4 bases from V and 0 bases from J, with 8 bases in between. In DNA form, the CDR3 reads TGTGCCAGTAGTAAACGGGACAGCACAGATACGCAGTATTTT. Translation gives CASSKRDSTDTQYF.

The CDR3 region has the DNA TGTGCCATCAGCCCCGACAGGGCGAGCTATGGCTACACCTTC. Translated, it gives CAISPDRASYGYTF. This chain connects TRBV6-8 to TRBJ1-2, with 7 bases identical to TRBD1. The CDR3 has 14 residues. Germline V lookup: CDR1 MNHGY, CDR2 SAAAGT. The junction had 12 bases not matched to a gene; V was cut back by 10 bases and J by 4 bases.

This clone occurred a few times. The chain employs TRBV11-3 and TRBJ1-5, with D unclear. The V end lost 5 bases, the J end lost 5 bases, and 16 bases lay between the germline ends. This CDR3 spans 15 amino acids. From germline, CDR1 is SGHNT and CDR2 YENEEA. The CDR3 nucleotides read TGTGCCAGCAGCCGTATAAAGAACAGAGATCAGCCCCAGCATTTT. It translates to CASSRIKNRDQPQHF.

The V and J genes are TRBV18 and TRBJ1-4; D is undetermined. V gave up 6 bases and J gave up 4 bases, with 12 bases separating them. The germline V gene encodes CDR1 KGHSH and CDR2 LQKENI. The CDR3 has 14 amino acids. The CDR3 is CASSQRGGNEKLFF. The CDR3 DNA follows: TGTGCCAGCTCCCAACGGGGTGGTAATGAAAAACTGTTTTTT.

The CDR3 region is CASSYSGGLETEAFF. In nucleotides, the CDR3 is TGTGCCAGCAGTTACTCCGGGGGGCTGGAAACTGAAGCTTTCTTT. The rearrangement links TRBV6-8 to TRBJ1-1; tentative D call: TRBD1 (6 bases). V lost 0 bases to trimming and J lost 5 bases, with 13 bases between them. The CDR3 runs 15 residues. CDR1 is MNHGY and CDR2 is SAAAGT in the germline V gene.

This clone is medium-sized (0.01 to 0.1%) by share. The rearrangement uses TRBV6-8 and TRBJ1-1, with a tentative D call TRBD1 (5 bases). Trimming removed 1 base from V and 0 bases from J, with 15 bases in between. CDR3 length: 17 residues. The germline V gene has CDR1 MNHGY and CDR2 SAAAGT. The CDR3 nucleotides are TGTGCCAGCAGTTACTATGCGGGGGGAGGAATGAACACTGAAGCTTTCTTT. This sequence encodes CASSYYAGGGMNTEAFF.

The chain has TRBV9 and TRBJ2-2; 7 nucleotides line up with TRBD1. The ends lost 5 bases at V and 3 bases at J; junction bases unmatched: 7. Germline-derived CDR1 and CDR2 are SGDLS and YYNGEE. This CDR3 region has 15 residues. DNA for the CDR3: TGTGCCAGCAGTCTGAGACAGGGCTACACCGGGGAGCTGTTTTTT. This encodes CASSLRQGYTGELFF.

The chain uses TRBV19 and TRBJ1-2, with D maybe TRBD1 (5 bases). The germline gives CDR1 LNHDA, CDR2 SQIVND (reference sequence). The V gene lost 5 bases and the J gene lost 4 bases, with 11 bases spanning the gap. The CDR3 runs to 13 residues. For the CDR3, the DNA is TGTGCCAGTAGTCTCAGGGCGGGCTATGGCTACACCTTC. This codes for CASSLRAGYGYTF.

This clone is categorized as large. The chain carries TRBV15 and TRBJ2-3, with D maybe TRBD2 (5 bases). CDR1 is LNHNV, CDR2 YYDKDF, per germline (reference sequence). The CDR3 loop spans 16 amino acids. V was pared by 3 bases and J by 0 bases, with 13 bases between. The CDR3 DNA is TGTGCCACCAGCAGTTCAGAGCGGTCCAGCACAGATACGCAGTATTTT. Translated, it gives CATSSSERSSTDTQYF.

Relative to its sample, this clone is medium-sized. The CDR3 loop reads CASSLQPGGPAETQYF. DNA for the CDR3: TGTGCCAGCAGCTTACAACCGGGCGGGCCTGCAGAGACCCAGTACTTC. This chain uses TRBV11-3 with TRBJ2-5; D may be TRBD2 (5 bases). The V gene's germline CDR1 is SGHNT and CDR2 YENEEA. This CDR3 spans 16 amino acids. The V and J ends lost 2 bases and 4 bases respectively, with 17 bases between them.

The genes are TRBV19 and TRBJ1-2; D possibly corresponds to TRBD1 (6 bases). V dropped 5 bases and J dropped 0 bases, with 13 bases sitting between them. The CDR3 extends over 15 amino acids. Per the germline V gene, CDR1 is LNHDA and CDR2 is SQIVND (reference sequence). The CDR3 loop reads CASSSWDTSNYGYTF. CDR3 nucleotides: TGTGCCAGTAGTTCCTGGGACACTTCTAACTATGGCTACACCTTC.

This chain links TRBV4-1 with TRBJ2-5, with TRBD1 matching over 11 bases. The length of the CDR3 is 15 residues. Germline-derived CDR1 and CDR2 are MGHRA and YSYEKL. J lost 5 bases, V lost 2 bases, and 4 bases had no gene match. Written as DNA, the CDR3 is TGCGCCAGCAGCCAATGGGACAGGGGGTGGGAGACCCAGTACTTC. It encodes CASSQWDRGWETQYF.

The rearrangement uses TRBV11-3 and TRBJ2-1, with 14 bases aligning to TRBD2. The V segment lost 3 bases and the J segment 1 base; nucleotides outside the gene matches: 8. Germline values: CDR1 SGHNT, CDR2 YENEEA. The CDR3 has 19 amino acids. The chain's CDR3 is CASSLTSGGASLSYNEQFF. In nucleotides, the CDR3 is TGTGCCAGCAGCTTGACTAGCGGGGGGGCATCCCTTTCCTACAATGAGCAGTTCTTC.

V and J are TRBV19 and TRBJ2-5, with D maybe TRBD1 (5 bases). The V gene's germline CDR1 is LNHDA and CDR2 SQIVND (reference sequence). V was shortened by 4 bases and J by 1 base, with 10 bases between the two germline ends. The CDR3 loop spans 14 amino acids. In DNA form, the CDR3 reads TGTGCCAGTAGTAGCCGACAGTCCCAAGAGACCCAGTACTTC. Protein product: CASSSRQSQETQYF. Full variable domain (remainder filled in from reference TRBV19 and TRBJ2-5): DGGITQSPKYLFRKEGQNVTLSCEQNLNHDAMYWYRQDPGQGLRLIYYSQIVNDFQKGDIAEGYSVSREKKESFPLTVTSAQKNPTAFYLCASSSRQSQETQYFGPGTRLLVL.